The following is a T cell receptor beta chain sequence with its context. The entry originates in a study of blood T cell repertoires in COVID-19. The germline gives CDR1 MDHEN, CDR2 SYDVKM. Trimming cost V 4 bases and J 5 bases, with 9 bases left between them. The CDR3 sequence is 12 residues long. Sequenced by immunoSEQ multiplex PCR; TCRdb stores in-frame clones only, minus some. Found here are about 80,000 clones, about 85% of them singletons; the top ten hold 8.5% to 10%. The chain couples TRBV28 to TRBJ2-7; D is undetermined. This clonotype was obtained from a human donor in a cohort sampled during active COVID-19. Sequencing used peripheral blood. CDR3 nucleotides: TGTGCCAGCAGTTCAGGAAAGAACGAGCAGTACTTC. It specifies CASSSGKNEQYF.